The 16 T cell receptor beta chains below all came from one sample that was sequenced in a study of blood T cell repertoires in COVID-19. Assay used: immunoSEQ multiplex PCR; TCRdb lists only in-frame clones, some missing. The sample records some 110,000 clones, roughly 80% being singletons. The sequenced sample was peripheral blood. The receptors were gathered from an elderly woman with acute or convalescent COVID-19.

In this sample, this clone turned up once. The V gene is TRBV7-2, the J gene TRBJ1-4; TRBD1 agrees at 7 bases. Germline V CDR1 and CDR2: SGHTA, FQGNSA. The CDR3 extends over 14 amino acids. V lost 6 bases, J lost 8 bases, and 9 bases stayed unmatched. The CDR3 DNA is TGTGCCAGCAGTCAAAGACAGGGCCGGGAAAAACTGTTTTTT. Translated, it gives CASSQRQGREKLFF.

The chain recombines TRBV12-3 or TRBV12-4 with TRBJ2-5; TRBD1 agrees at 7 bases. CDR3 size: 13 residues. V dropped 6 bases and J dropped 2; count of bases not matched to a gene: 3. The CDR3 region is CASSDRAQETQYF. The CDR3 DNA is TGTGCCAGCAGCGACAGGGCTCAAGAGACCCAGTACTTC.

This clone was observed a few times. This rearrangement joins TRBV23-1 to TRBJ1-1; a weak D match, TRBD1 (5 bases). TRBV23-1 is identified as an open reading frame with a role that is uncertain. The CDR3 consists of 13 residues. Trimming cost V 2 bases and J 11 bases, with 15 bases left between them. In DNA, the CDR3 is TGCGCCAGCAGTCAAGGAACGGGGGTGTGCGCTTTCTTT. Translated, it gives CASSQGTGVCAFF.

The genes are TRBV2 and TRBJ2-1, with 11 bases lining up with TRBD2. Germline V CDR1 and CDR2: SNHLY, FYNNEI. Trimming cost V 6 bases and J 10 bases; bases outside gene matches: 5. The CDR3 contains 13 residues. CDR3: CASSSGTSGEQFF. The CDR3 nucleotides are TGTGCCAGCAGCTCCGGGACTAGCGGAGAGCAGTTCTTC.

The chain is built from TRBV20-1 and TRBJ1-1; no clear D. CDR1 is DFQATT, CDR2 SNEGSKA, per germline (reference sequence). Trimming removed 5 bases at V and 0 bases at J, with 4 bases between. The CDR3 sequence is 11 residues long. CDR3 loop: CSASMNTEAFF. The DNA for the CDR3 is TGCAGTGCTTCAATGAACACTGAAGCTTTCTTT.

There are a few counts of this clone. J is TRBJ2-1 and V is TRBV27; 10 positions match TRBD2. CDR3 length: 15 amino acids. V shed 2 bases and J 3 bases; nucleotides not matched to a gene: 1. Germline-derived CDR1 and CDR2 are MNHEY and SMNVEV (reference sequence). CDR3 in DNA: TGTGCCAGCAGTTTAGGACTAGCGGACTACAATGAGCAGTTCTTC. It is translated as CASSLGLADYNEQFF.

The chain combines TRBV10-3 with TRBJ2-3, with TRBD1 as a possible D gene (6 bases). The length of the CDR3 is 15 residues. The germline gives CDR1 ENHRY, CDR2 SYGVKD. V lost 6 bases and J 2 bases, leaving 15 bases between the germline ends. In DNA form, the CDR3 reads TGTGCCATCAGCGGACAGCCCCAAGTCACAGATACGCAGTATTTT. Translating it yields CAISGQPQVTDTQYF.

This clone occurred a few times. This chain links TRBV28 with TRBJ1-2; 10 bases match TRBD1. Germline V gene data show CDR1 as MDHEN and CDR2 as SYDVKM. Losses at the gene ends were 6 bases for V and 5 bases for J; bases not matched to a gene: 9. CDR3 size: 15 residues. The CDR3 region has the DNA TGTGCCAGCAGCCCCGGGACAGGGGTAGTATATGGCTACACCTTC. This encodes CASSPGTGVVYGYTF.

V and J are TRBV2 and TRBJ1-2; 7 bases map to TRBD1. CDR1 is SNHLY and CDR2 is FYNNEI in the germline V gene. The CDR3 runs 11 residues. V was clipped by 7 bases and J by 9 bases; unmatched bases: 5. CDR3 bases: TGTGCCAGCAATGAGGGGGCTAGCTACACCTTC. Translating gives CASNEGASYTF.

This chain uses TRBV12-3 or TRBV12-4 with TRBJ2-1; no reliable D call. CDR3 length equals 11 residues. The V gene lost 1 base and the J gene lost 10 bases, with 5 bases spanning the gap. The CDR3 coding sequence is TGTGCCAGCAGTTTAGAAACAGAGCAGTTCTTC. Its protein product is CASSLETEQFF.

This chain links TRBV5-1 with TRBJ1-1; 8 bases agree with TRBD1. Germline lookup yields CDR1 SGHRS and CDR2 YFSETQ. The CDR3 runs to 13 residues. V lost 7 bases and J lost 2; bases outside the gene matches: 4. The CDR3 here is CASGTGDNTEAFF. CDR3 in DNA: TGCGCCAGCGGGACAGGAGATAACACTGAAGCTTTCTTT.

This clone is judged medium-sized. J is TRBJ1-1 and V is TRBV27, with TRBD1 identical over 7 bases. The length of the CDR3 is 12 residues. Germline-derived CDR1 and CDR2 are MNHEY and SMNVEV (reference sequence). J lost 5 bases, V lost 6 bases, and 3 bases had no gene match. As DNA, the CDR3 is TGTGCCAGCAGAACAGGGGTGACTGAAGCTTTCTTT. This gives the protein CASRTGVTEAFF.

The chain is built from TRBV15 and TRBJ1-3, with 7 bases that match TRBD1. J was trimmed by 4 bases and V by 2 bases; bases with no gene match: 8. The V gene's germline CDR1 is LNHNV and CDR2 YYDKDF (reference sequence). This CDR3 contains 16 residues. The CDR3 sequence is CATSRRTGPWGNTIYF. CDR3 bases: TGTGCCACCAGCAGACGGACAGGTCCGTGGGGAAACACCATATATTTT. Combining the CDR3 with reference TRBV15 and TRBJ1-3 gives the whole variable domain DAMVIQNPRYQVTQFGKPVTLSCSQTLNHNVMYWYQQKSSQAPKLLFHYYDKDFNNEADTPDNFQSRRPNTSFCFLDIRSPGLGDTAMYLCATSRRTGPWGNTIYFGEGSWLTVV.

The gene calls are TRBV6-2 or TRBV6-3 and TRBJ2-7; 12 positions match TRBD2. Germline V gene lookup returns CDR1 MNHEY and CDR2 SVGEGT. The CDR3 totals 16 residues. Germline trimming cut 3 bases from V and 1 base from J; bases unmatched to any gene: 4. In DNA form, the CDR3 reads TGTGCCAGCAGTTATTCTAGCGGGAGGGTATCCTACGAGCAGTACGTC. Protein product: CASSYSSGRVSYEQYV.

The chain carries TRBV10-3 and TRBJ2-7; TRBD1 matches 9 bases. The CDR3 sequence is 14 residues long. Trimming at V came to 0 bases and at J to 4 bases, leaving 1 base not matched to a gene. Germline V CDR1 and CDR2: ENHRY, SYGVKD. Here the CDR3 DNA reads TGTGCCATCAGTGAGTCGGGACAGGGATACGAGCAGTACTTC. The encoded protein is CAISESGQGYEQYF.

This rearrangement joins TRBV18 to TRBJ2-1, with a tentative D call TRBD2 (6 bases). The germline V gene has CDR1 KGHSH and CDR2 LQKENI. This CDR3 is 16 amino acids long. V was clipped by 3 bases and J by 7 bases, with 19 bases between them. The CDR3 DNA is TGTGCCAGCTCACCCTACGGCGGGACGGATACAAATGAGCAGTTCTTC. This codes for CASSPYGGTDTNEQFF.